Presented here are 28 T cell receptor beta chains from one specimen sequenced in a study of blood T cells in healthy people across ages. Sample-barcoded 5' priming and a J-beta primer mix drove a second PCR of roughly 6 to 12 cycles. TCRdb independently ran MiXCR on the 5' RACE reads; one entry per CDR3 protein. The sample lists 540,000 or so distinct CDR3 sequences; 24% were seen once. These data also formed part of another study, on T cells of mothers and their children.

Sequencing was done on a sample of blood. The receptors stem from a boy younger than 18 in good health.

The V gene is TRBV27, the J gene TRBJ2-5; weak D call: TRBD2 (5 bases). Germline CDR1 and CDR2: MNHEY and SMNVEV (reference sequence). The CDR3 extends over 15 amino acids. The ends were cut back, 5 bases at V and 1 base at J, with 14 bases in the middle. The CDR3 protein is CASSLLTGSQETQYF. In nucleotides, the CDR3 is TGTGCCAGCAGTCTGTTGACGGGAAGCCAAGAGACCCAGTACTTC.

This clonotype was detected many times. The genes are TRBV5-1 and TRBJ2-5, with 8 bases lining up with TRBD1. CDR1 and CDR2 (germline): SGHRS, YFSETQ. CDR3 length: 15 amino acids. Trimming removed 2 bases from V and 5 bases from J; junction bases left unmatched: 8. The CDR3 loop is CASSFGDRGAETQYF. Written as DNA, the CDR3 is TGCGCCAGCAGCTTTGGAGACAGGGGTGCCGAGACCCAGTACTTC.

V usage is TRBV7-8 and J usage is TRBJ2-5; D unresolved. V gave up 5 bases and J gave up 5 bases, with 15 bases separating them. Germline CDR1 SGHVS, CDR2 FQNEAQ. The CDR3 covers 14 residues. CDR3 region: CASSPSRLGETQYF. CDR3 nucleotide sequence: TGTGCCAGCAGCCCGTCGCGGCTTGGGGAGACCCAGTACTTC.

This chain connects TRBV27 to TRBJ2-2; 8 nucleotides line up with TRBD1. The CDR3 totals 15 residues. Germline lookup yields CDR1 MNHEY and CDR2 SMNVEV (reference sequence). V gave up 3 bases and J gave up 5 bases; unmatched junction bases: 5. CDR3 residues: CASSFSTGGTGELFF. The CDR3, as DNA: TGTGCCAGCAGTTTTTCCACAGGGGGAACCGGGGAGCTGTTTTTT.

This clonotype showed up just a few times. The CDR3 here is CASSTTRATNEKLFF. The CDR3 nucleotides read TGTGCCAGCAGCACCACCAGGGCCACTAATGAAAAACTGTTTTTT. The gene calls are TRBV7-2 and TRBJ1-4, with D perhaps matching TRBD1 (5 bases). CDR1 and CDR2 (germline): SGHTA, FQGNSA. The CDR3 loop spans 15 amino acids. V was trimmed by 5 bases and J by 2 bases, leaving 12 bases between them.

The V gene is TRBV11-2, the J gene TRBJ1-2; 7 nucleotides align to TRBD1. V dropped 4 bases and J dropped 0; count of bases not matched to a gene: 8. Germline CDR1 is SGHAT and CDR2 is FQNNGV. The CDR3 sequence is 16 residues long. For the CDR3, the DNA is TGTGCCAGCAGCTCGAACCGGGACAGAGCTAACTATGGCTACACCTTC. Amino acids: CASSSNRDRANYGYTF.

The J gene is TRBJ2-5, the V gene TRBV7-9; 10 nucleotides align to TRBD2. The last part of the DNA fits TRBJ2-1 better; the J call may be wrong. Per germline, CDR1 SEHNR and CDR2 FQNEAQ (reference sequence). This CDR3 contains 17 residues. CDR3 sequence reads: CASSLGSSGRSLYEQFF. In DNA, the CDR3 is TGTGCCAGCAGCTTGGGGTCTAGCGGGAGATCATTGTATGAGCAGTTCTTC.

This chain links TRBV25-1 with TRBJ2-1; D ambiguous. Germline V gene lookup returns CDR1 MGHDK and CDR2 SYGVNS. Trimming removed 1 base at V and 5 bases at J, with 9 bases between. This CDR3 region has 14 residues. The CDR3 DNA reads TGTGCCAGCAGTGAATGGATAAGGAACAATGAGCAGTTCTTC. This translates into CASSEWIRNNEQFF.

The rearrangement links TRBV9 to TRBJ2-2; TRBD1 might be the D (6 bases). Germline CDR1 is SGDLS and CDR2 is YYNGEE. Trimming took off 0 bases at V and 4 bases at J, with 13 bases between the two ends. This CDR3 spans 16 amino acids. For the CDR3, the DNA is TGTGCCAGCAGCGTAGGCCAGGGGTCATCCACCGGGGAGCTGTTTTTT. It is translated as CASSVGQGSSTGELFF.

This chain links TRBV4-3 with TRBJ1-2; no clear D. Germline CDR1 reads LGHNA; CDR2 reads YSLEER. This CDR3 has 15 residues. V lost 1 base to trimming and J lost 0 bases, with 9 bases between them. The CDR3 here is CASSQVRAANYGYTF. Written as DNA, the CDR3 is TGCGCCAGCAGCCAAGTCCGGGCAGCTAACTATGGCTACACCTTC.

The V gene is TRBV6-5, the J gene TRBJ2-2; 14 bases match TRBD2. The CDR3 is 16 amino acids. After removal of 5 bases from V and 7 bases from J, the junction contained 6 bases not matched to a gene. Germline lookup yields CDR1 MNHEY and CDR2 SVGAGI. DNA for the CDR3: TGTGCCAGCAGTAACCGACTAGCGGGAGGGGTCGGGGAGCTGTTTTTT. It encodes CASSNRLAGGVGELFF.

This clonotype was counted a few times. The rearrangement joins TRBV15 to TRBJ2-7, with no clear D. CDR1 is LNHNV, CDR2 YYDKDF, per germline (reference sequence). The V and J ends lost 0 bases and 1 base respectively, with 10 bases between them. This CDR3 is 15 amino acids long. This CDR3 is CATSRDLGQSYEQYF. The CDR3 region has the DNA TGTGCCACCAGCAGAGATCTAGGGCAGTCCTACGAGCAGTACTTC.

This chain links TRBV4-1 with TRBJ1-4; D call uncertain. The V end lost 0 bases, the J end lost 8 bases, and 13 bases lay between the germline ends. Germline V CDR1 and CDR2: MGHRA, YSYEKL. The CDR3 runs to 15 residues. The CDR3 sequence: CASSQDPQLGEKLFF. Here the CDR3 DNA reads TGCGCCAGCAGCCAAGACCCACAGCTTGGGGAAAAACTGTTTTTT.

This clonotype showed up just a few times. For the CDR3, the DNA is TGTGCCAGCAGCTTAGTTGCAGGGGAGGAAGAGACCCAGTACTTC. Residues: CASSLVAGEEETQYF. This chain joins TRBV7-9 and TRBJ2-5; D assignment may be TRBD1 or TRBD2 (6 bases each). Trimming stripped 1 base from V and 3 bases from J, with 12 bases between. This CDR3 has 15 amino acids. Germline-derived CDR1 and CDR2 are SEHNR and FQNEAQ (reference sequence). The variable domain in full, with the rest retrieved from reference TRBV7-9 and TRBJ2-5, is DTGVSQNPRHKITKRGQNVTFRCDPISEHNRLYWYRQTLGQGPEFLTYFQNEAQLEKSRLLSDRFSAERPKGSFSTLEIQRTEQGDSAMYLCASSLVAGEEETQYFGPGTRLLVL.

The V gene is TRBV7-6, the J gene TRBJ2-5; TRBD2 might be the D (6 bases). With 0 bases removed from V and 1 base from J, the gap between germline ends came to 12 bases. Per the germline V gene, CDR1 is SGHVS and CDR2 is FNYEAQ. The CDR3 is made up of 16 amino acids. CDR3 sequence reads: CASSLALAGPQETQYF. The CDR3 DNA is TGTGCCAGCAGCTTAGCGCTGGCGGGGCCCCAAGAGACCCAGTACTTC.

The table lists this clonotype with a few counts. This chain links TRBV29-1 with TRBJ1-1; D gene uncertain. Germline lookup yields CDR1 SQVTM and CDR2 ANQGSEA. The CDR3 has 14 amino acids. Trimming cost V 7 bases and J 1 base, with 16 bases left between them. Written as DNA, the CDR3 is TGCAGCGCCTCTGGTAGGTTGGAGAACACTGAAGCTTTCTTT. This translates into CSASGRLENTEAFF.

This clonotype has only one observation. The rearrangement links TRBV2 to TRBJ2-7, with TRBD2 identical over 9 bases. The ends lost 6 bases at V and 1 base at J; junction bases unmatched: 7. The CDR3 has 15 amino acids. The V gene's germline CDR1 is SNHLY and CDR2 FYNNEI. CDR3 sequence: CASRNRLAESYEQYF. CDR3 in DNA: TGTGCCAGCAGAAACAGACTAGCGGAGTCCTACGAGCAGTACTTC.

The V and J genes are TRBV12-3 or TRBV12-4 and TRBJ1-2; D is unresolved. V lost 2 bases to trimming and J lost 6 bases, with 4 bases between them. The CDR3 contains 11 residues. The CDR3, as DNA: TGTGCCAGCAGTTTATTTAATGGCTACACCTTC. Protein: CASSLFNGYTF.

This clonotype was detected only a few times. The chain recombines TRBV4-2 with TRBJ2-3; D not certain. Germline CDR1 and CDR2: LGHNA and YNFKEQ. Trimming took 0 bases from V and 4 from J, leaving 8 bases between them. This CDR3 has 14 amino acids. This chain's CDR3 is CASSQDVMADTQYF. The CDR3 nucleotides read TGTGCCAGCAGCCAAGATGTGATGGCAGATACGCAGTATTTT.

This clonotype has just a few counts. V usage is TRBV25-1 and J usage is TRBJ1-1; D is perhaps TRBD1 (6 bases). This CDR3 is 16 amino acids long. V lost 2 bases and J 0 bases, leaving 13 bases between the germline ends. Germline V gene lookup returns CDR1 MGHDK and CDR2 SYGVNS. CDR3 bases: TGTGCCAGCAGTGAAATCGGGACACCGGTGAACACTGAAGCTTTCTTT. Its protein is CASSEIGTPVNTEAFF.

This clonotype was counted at least ten times. This chain links TRBV7-2 with TRBJ2-2; a possible D gene is TRBD1 (6 bases). CDR1 SGHTA and CDR2 FQGNSA come from the germline V gene. The CDR3 loop spans 16 amino acids. V shed 4 bases and J shed 4 bases, with 16 bases lying between them. CDR3 DNA sequence: TGTGCCAGCAGCTCTGTAGCAGGGGTCATCACCGGGGAGCTGTTTTTT. This codes for CASSSVAGVITGELFF.

The CDR3 reads CASSLGTGQTQYF. CDR3 DNA: TGTGCCAGCAGCTTAGGGACAGGGCAGACCCAGTACTTC. The chain combines TRBV11-2 with TRBJ2-7; 8 nucleotides match TRBD1. The closer fit of TRBJ2-5 to the DNA end suggests the J call may be wrong. Germline V gives CDR1 SGHAT, CDR2 FQNNGV. The CDR3 runs 13 residues.

This clonotype was detected once. The chain has TRBV21-1 and TRBJ1-6. TRBV21-1 is designated a pseudogene. The CDR3 runs 17 residues. CDR3 protein: CASSKVGRGLNNSPLHF. In DNA form, the CDR3 reads TGTGCCAGCAGCAAAGTCGGCAGGGGCCTCAATAATTCACCCCTCCACTTT.

The chain couples TRBV4-1 to TRBJ2-5; D tentatively fits TRBD1 or TRBD2 (6 bases each). The CDR3 is 15 residues long. The ends were cut back, 1 base at V and 5 bases at J, with 14 bases in the middle. The germline V gene encodes CDR1 MGHRA and CDR2 YSYEKL. The CDR3 sequence: CASSQGTGTVETQYF. DNA of the CDR3: TGCGCCAGCAGCCAAGGAACAGGGACTGTGGAGACCCAGTACTTC.

The chain is built from TRBV29-1 and TRBJ2-5, with D perhaps TRBD1 or TRBD2 (6 bases each). Germline V gene data show CDR1 as SQVTM and CDR2 as ANQGSEA. The CDR3 has 15 amino acids. Trimming pared 5 bases from V and 3 bases from J, leaving 19 bases between. The chain's CDR3 is CSVKGGVRSKETQYF. DNA of the CDR3: TGCAGCGTTAAGGGGGGTGTCCGGAGTAAAGAGACCCAGTACTTC.

The chain links TRBV27 to TRBJ2-3; 7 bases fit TRBD2. With V trimmed by 0 bases and J by 0 bases, 9 bases remained unmatched. This CDR3 has 18 amino acids. Germline V gene sequence: CDR1 MNHEY, CDR2 SMNVEV (reference sequence). Written as DNA, the CDR3 is TGTGCCAGCAGTTTATCGAAGAGCGGGGTTGGTAGCACAGATACGCAGTATTTT. Protein sequence: CASSLSKSGVGSTDTQYF.

V is TRBV25-1 and J is TRBJ2-3; D is undetermined. Trimming took off 0 bases at V and 1 base at J, with 11 bases between the two ends. Germline loops: CDR1 MGHDK, CDR2 SYGVNS. CDR3 length: 16 residues. The CDR3 bases are TGTGCCAGCAGTGAATATCCCCACGGGCGCACAGATACGCAGTATTTT. This sequence encodes CASSEYPHGRTDTQYF.

This clonotype was counted a few times. V gene TRBV27 combines with J gene TRBJ2-5; 7 bases line up with TRBD2. The CDR3 totals 14 residues. With V trimmed by 7 bases and J by 2 bases, 7 bases remained unmatched. Per the germline V gene, CDR1 is MNHEY and CDR2 is SMNVEV (reference sequence). In nucleotides, the CDR3 is TGTGCCAGCACCGTTGCCGGGGGGCAAGAGACCCAGTACTTC. Its protein is CASTVAGGQETQYF.